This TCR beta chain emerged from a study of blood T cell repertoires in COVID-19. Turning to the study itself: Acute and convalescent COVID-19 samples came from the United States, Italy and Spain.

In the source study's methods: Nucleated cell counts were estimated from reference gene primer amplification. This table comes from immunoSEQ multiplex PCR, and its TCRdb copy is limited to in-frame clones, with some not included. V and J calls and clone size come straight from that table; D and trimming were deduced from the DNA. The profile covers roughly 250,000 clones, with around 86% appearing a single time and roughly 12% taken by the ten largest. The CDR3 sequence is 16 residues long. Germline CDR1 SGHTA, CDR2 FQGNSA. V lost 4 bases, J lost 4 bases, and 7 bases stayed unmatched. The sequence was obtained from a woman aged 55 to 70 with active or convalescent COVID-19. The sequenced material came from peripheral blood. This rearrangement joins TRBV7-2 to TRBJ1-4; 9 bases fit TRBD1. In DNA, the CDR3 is TGTGCCAGCAGCTCTCAACAGGGGGCGTATAATGAAAAACTGTTTTTT. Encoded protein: CASSSQQGAYNEKLFF.